This T cell receptor beta chain was identified in a study of a mutant IDH1 vaccine in newly diagnosed glioma. The overall study: Vaccinations were initiated 4-6 weeks following radiotherapy alone, or were given together with temozolomide cycles. Patients under treatment included roughly 60% males and approximately 38% females and had a mean age of about 37 years. Former treatment meant radiotherapy, temozolomide, or both; the majority had gotten both.

Deletions cut 2 bases from V and 7 bases from J, with 15 bases between. Germline CDR1 and CDR2: LGHNA and YSLEER. This CDR3 is 14 amino acids long. Clones were sequenced by immunoSEQ multiplex PCR, and TCRdb holds only the in-frame ones, with some missing. The table has about 56,000 clones, approximately 87% seen once. A word on this clone: Its antigen is not identified.

The sample's time point: week 23, last vaccination. Every single dose of the vaccine, 300 ug of mutant IDH1 20-mer peptide, came with topical imiquimod. The astrocytomas were IDH1-mutant, ATRX-negative, and WHO grade 3 or 4. The sequencing used PBMCs, collected from a glioma patient whose treatment included an IDH1 peptide vaccine. The rearrangement links TRBV4-3 to TRBJ2-7; D is ambiguous. This clonotype was obtained from a man aged 35-49 years with glioma. The CDR3 protein is CASSQSGVLGEQYF. As DNA, the CDR3 is TGCGCCAGCAGCCAATCAGGAGTGTTGGGGGAGCAGTACTTC.